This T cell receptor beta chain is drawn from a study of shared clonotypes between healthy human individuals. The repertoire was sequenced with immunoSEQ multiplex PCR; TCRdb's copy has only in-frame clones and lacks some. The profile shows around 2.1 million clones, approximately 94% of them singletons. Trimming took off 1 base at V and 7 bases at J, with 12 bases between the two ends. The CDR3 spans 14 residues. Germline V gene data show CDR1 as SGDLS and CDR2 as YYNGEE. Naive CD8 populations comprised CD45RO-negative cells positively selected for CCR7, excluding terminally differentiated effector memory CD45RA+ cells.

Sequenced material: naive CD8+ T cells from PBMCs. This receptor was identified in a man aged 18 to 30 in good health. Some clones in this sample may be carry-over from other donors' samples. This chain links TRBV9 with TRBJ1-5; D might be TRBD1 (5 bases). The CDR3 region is CASSVSREDQPQHF. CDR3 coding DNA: TGTGCCAGCAGCGTAAGCAGGGAGGACCAGCCCCAGCATTTT. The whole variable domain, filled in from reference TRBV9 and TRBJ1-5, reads DSGVTQTPKHLITATGQRVTLRCSPRSGDLSVYWYQQSLDQGLQFLIQYYNGEERAKGNILERFSAQQFPDLHSELNLSSLELGDSALYFCASSVSREDQPQHFGDGTRLSIL.